The sample holds many counts of the clone carrying this T cell receptor (beta chain). What it recognizes is unknown. Amplified material comprised TCR beta CDR3 regions derived from RNA transcripts. An opening RT-PCR round employed HTBI primers and preceded a second-round multiplex PCR. TCRdb used MiXCR to reprocess the multiplex PCR reads, holding one entry per CDR3 protein. This table holds about 210,000 distinct CDR3 sequences, roughly 27% found once. Germline loops: CDR1 SGHDN, CDR2 FVKESK. The V and J ends lost 4 bases and 2 bases, in that order; junction bases with no gene match: 7. The CDR3 runs 15 residues. The data derive from a study of Graves' ophthalmopathy and Graves' hyperthyroidism. Study-wide results and caveats: Appearing in blood as well were most expanded thyroid clonotypes above 0.001 frequency.

The TCR sequence derives from a man aged 45-60 years with Graves' ophthalmopathy. Sequencing was done on a sample of peripheral blood. V is TRBV14 and J is TRBJ2-5; TRBD1 matches at 7 bases. CDR3 amino acids: CASSPRWTGQETQYF. CDR3 DNA: TGTGCCAGCAGCCCTCGTTGGACAGGACAAGAGACCCAGTACTTC.